This T cell receptor (beta chain) is drawn from a study of blood T cell repertoires in COVID-19. Study summary: Sites across the United States, Italy and Spain contributed samples from acute and convalescent COVID-19. T cells, B-cell-depleted T cells, or PBMCs supplied cDNA or gDNA.

CDR3 length: 15 amino acids. V was trimmed by 7 bases and J by 4 bases, leaving 16 bases between them. Per germline, CDR1 MNHEY and CDR2 SVGAGI. In the original processing: By means of reference gene primer amplification, nucleated cell counts were estimated. Assay: immunoSEQ multiplex PCR; the TCRdb copy retains only in-frame clones and omits some. From that table come the V and J calls and clone size; the DNA was used to work out D and trimming. The repertoire holds about 120,000 clones, with about 78% as singletons. The sample comprised peripheral blood. The V and J genes are TRBV6-5 and TRBJ2-2; D is possibly TRBD1 (5 bases). This receptor was obtained from a man between 65 and 79 years old with acute or convalescent COVID-19. CDR3 bases: TGTGCCAGCACCCTCTTTGGGCAGGGCACCGGGGAGCTGTTTTTT. This gives the protein CASTLFGQGTGELFF.